Below are 28 T cell receptor beta chains sequenced from a single sample in a study of blood T cell repertoires in COVID-19. Assay: immunoSEQ multiplex PCR; the TCRdb copy retains only in-frame clones and omits some. The sample has about 340,000 clones, around 91% seen once. The sample taken for sequencing was peripheral blood. These receptors originate from a woman in her late teens or twenties who had recovered from COVID-19.

V gene TRBV6-2 or TRBV6-3 combines with J gene TRBJ2-7, with unresolved D. V lost 6 bases and J lost 6, with 12 bases in between. This CDR3 has 12 residues. Germline CDR1 is MNHEY and CDR2 is SVGEGT. The CDR3 bases are TGTGCCAGCAGCACGACACGTGGCGAGCAGTACGTC. Translating it yields CASSTTRGEQYV.

This chain connects TRBV6-2 or TRBV6-3 to TRBJ2-1, with TRBD2 matching 13 bases. Germline assignment: CDR1 MNHEY and CDR2 SVGEGT. This CDR3 spans 19 amino acids. V lost 2 bases and J lost 13; bases outside the gene matches: 20. The CDR3 DNA reads as TGTGCCAGCAGTTACATTAAGGGACACCAGACTAGCGGGAGGTCACTACAGTTCTTC. Its protein product is CASSYIKGHQTSGRSLQFF.

The chain links TRBV5-1 to TRBJ2-5, with TRBD1 matching 11 bases. Germline values: CDR1 SGHRS, CDR2 YFSETQ. V lost 0 bases and J lost 5; bases outside the gene matches: 3. The CDR3 totals 15 residues. This chain's CDR3 is CASSLEGTGGETQYF. CDR3 in DNA: TGCGCCAGCAGCTTGGAGGGGACAGGGGGGGAGACCCAGTACTTC.

V and J are TRBV6-2 or TRBV6-3 and TRBJ2-1, with TRBD2 matching 9 bases. CDR1 MNHEY and CDR2 SVGEGT come from the germline V gene. The V and J ends lost 2 bases and 9 bases, in that order; junction bases with no gene match: 5. This CDR3 has 14 residues. The CDR3 sequence: CASSYQREVTEQFF. CDR3 DNA: TGTGCCAGCAGTTACCAGCGGGAGGTCACTGAGCAGTTCTTC.

V gene TRBV19 combines with J gene TRBJ2-1, with 12 nucleotides matching TRBD2. Germline V gene data show CDR1 as LNHDA and CDR2 as SQIVND (reference sequence). V lost 1 base and J lost 10; bases outside the gene matches: 5. The CDR3 has 15 amino acids. The chain's CDR3 is CASSIALAGGGEQFF. CDR3 nucleotide sequence: TGTGCCAGTAGTATAGCCCTAGCGGGAGGGGGGGAGCAGTTCTTC.

The rearrangement uses TRBV5-6 and TRBJ2-3; no definite D call. Trimming left V 2 bases short and J 6 bases short, with 7 bases between. CDR3 length: 12 amino acids. CDR1 and CDR2 from the germline V gene are SGHDT and YYEEEE. CDR3 residues: CASSFRWDTQYF. CDR3 nucleotides: TGTGCCAGCAGCTTCCGGTGGGATACGCAGTATTTT.

The chain combines TRBV7-9 with TRBJ2-7, with 8 bases that match TRBD2. V gave up 4 bases and J gave up 2 bases; unmatched junction bases: 7. CDR3 length equals 15 residues. Germline CDR1 SEHNR, CDR2 FQNEAQ (reference sequence). CDR3: CASSSINGRAYEQYV. DNA for the CDR3: TGTGCCAGCAGCTCCATTAACGGGAGGGCCTACGAGCAGTACGTC.

This chain uses TRBV14 with TRBJ1-1; 9 bases match TRBD1. V shed 4 bases, J shed 0 bases, and the junction held 9 bases outside the gene matches. Germline loops: CDR1 SGHDN, CDR2 FVKESK. This CDR3 region has 17 residues. The CDR3 DNA reads as TGTGCCAGCAGCCCCATGGGACAGGGTGGCATGAACACTGAAGCTTTCTTT. It codes for CASSPMGQGGMNTEAFF.

The chain recombines TRBV5-4 with TRBJ2-1; perhaps TRBD2 as D (6 bases). CDR1 is SGHNT, CDR2 YYREEE, per germline (reference sequence). Trimming cost V 7 bases and J 6 bases, with 17 bases left between them. The CDR3 runs to 14 residues. DNA of the CDR3: TGTGCCAGCCGGACTACCGCCACTGGCAATGAGCAGTTCTTC. Its protein is CASRTTATGNEQFF. Full variable domain (rest looked up from reference TRBV5-4 and TRBJ2-1): ETGVTQSPTHLIKTRGQQVTLRCSSQSGHNTVSWYQQALGQGPQFIFQYYREEENGRGNFPPRFSGLQFPNYSSELNVNALELDDSALYLCASRTTATGNEQFFGPGTRLTVL.

The chain combines TRBV27 with TRBJ1-1; 8 bases align to TRBD1. Germline V CDR1 and CDR2: MNHEY, SMNVEV (reference sequence). The CDR3 consists of 14 residues. Trimming at V came to 6 bases and at J to 3 bases, leaving 6 bases not matched to a gene. CDR3 protein: CASSETGVYTEAFF. DNA for the CDR3: TGTGCCAGCAGCGAGACAGGGGTTTACACTGAAGCTTTCTTT.

The chain carries TRBV11-2 and TRBJ2-7; 13 nucleotides line up with TRBD2. Germline V CDR1 and CDR2: SGHAT, FQNNGV. The junction had 16 bases not matched to a gene; V was cut back by 3 bases and J by 5 bases. This CDR3 has 19 residues. The CDR3 sequence: CASSLQLAGGWGLGHEQYV. In DNA form, the CDR3 reads TGTGCCAGCAGCTTGCAACTAGCGGGAGGGTGGGGTTTGGGCCACGAGCAGTACGTC.

The rearrangement links TRBV27 to TRBJ1-1; tentatively, D is TRBD1 (5 bases). This CDR3 contains 13 residues. The germline V gene encodes CDR1 MNHEY and CDR2 SMNVEV (reference sequence). V was trimmed by 6 bases and J by 5 bases, leaving 13 bases between them. The CDR3, as DNA: TGTGCCAGCAGGAGTCGGGGGGGGACTGAAGCTTTCTTT. Translating gives CASRSRGGTEAFF.

The V gene is TRBV27, the J gene TRBJ2-5; a possible D gene is TRBD1 (5 bases). V shed 7 bases and J shed 2 bases, with 11 bases lying between them. CDR3 size: 13 residues. The germline V gene encodes CDR1 MNHEY and CDR2 SMNVEV (reference sequence). CDR3 sequence reads: CASTQKGQETQYF. CDR3 DNA sequence: TGTGCCAGCACCCAGAAGGGGCAAGAGACCCAGTACTTC.

This chain connects TRBV19 to TRBJ1-2, with TRBD1 matching over 9 bases. Germline values: CDR1 LNHDA, CDR2 SQIVND (reference sequence). The trim removed 2 bases at V and 8 bases at J, leaving 15 bases unmatched. CDR3 length: 17 amino acids. CDR3: CASSISGQGLYNGGYTF. The CDR3, as DNA: TGTGCCAGTAGTATATCGGGACAGGGTCTCTATAACGGAGGCTACACCTTC.

V gene TRBV14 combines with J gene TRBJ2-2, with a tentative D call TRBD2 (5 bases). With 0 bases removed from V and 1 base from J, the gap between germline ends came to 18 bases. The CDR3 sequence is 19 residues long. Germline CDR1 is SGHDN and CDR2 is FVKESK. CDR3 sequence: CASSQDYIGRALNTGELFF. The CDR3 DNA sequence: TGTGCCAGCAGCCAAGATTATATCGGGCGGGCCCTGAACACCGGGGAGCTGTTTTTT.

This clone appeared a single time. CDR3 protein: CASSQVLSSGNTIYF. Written as DNA, the CDR3 is TGCGCCAGCAGCCAAGTACTAAGCTCTGGAAACACCATATATTTT. The chain couples TRBV4-1 to TRBJ1-3; D unclear. V lost 1 base, J lost 0 bases, and 7 bases lay in between. This CDR3 is built from 15 residues. The germline V gene has CDR1 MGHRA and CDR2 YSYEKL.

The chain couples TRBV5-1 to TRBJ1-6, with D uncertain. Per germline, CDR1 SGHRS and CDR2 YFSETQ. The V end was cut by 0 bases, the J end by 9 bases, with 10 bases between. This CDR3 region has 14 residues. CDR3 sequence: CASSLDSGGSPLHF. The CDR3 DNA is TGCGCCAGCAGCTTGGATAGTGGCGGTTCACCCCTCCACTTT.

The chain combines TRBV7-9 with TRBJ1-1; D is unclear. CDR3 length equals 13 residues. Germline CDR1 reads SEHNR; CDR2 reads FQNEAQ (reference sequence). The V end lost 1 base, the J end lost 3 bases, and 6 bases lay between the germline ends. This CDR3 reads CASSLEQHTEAFF. The DNA of the CDR3 is TGTGCCAGCAGCTTAGAACAGCACACTGAAGCTTTCTTT.

This sequence joins TRBV6-2 or TRBV6-3 and TRBJ1-1, with TRBD1 as a possible D gene (6 bases). Per germline, CDR1 MNHEY and CDR2 SVGEGT. V was shortened by 6 bases and J by 6 bases, with 32 bases between the two germline ends. CDR3 length equals 19 residues. The CDR3 coding sequence is TGTGCCAGCAGATACCACACTTCCGGGACACGTAAGTCTCGACCTGAAGCTTTCTTT. Translated, it gives CASRYHTSGTRKSRPEAFF.

The chain uses TRBV6-5 and TRBJ2-5; D is perhaps TRBD1 (5 bases). V was trimmed by 5 bases and J by 4 bases, leaving 11 bases between them. The germline CDR1 and CDR2 sequences are MNHEY and SVGAGI. The CDR3 sequence is 13 residues long. In nucleotides, the CDR3 is TGTGCCAGCAGTCAAACAGGCCGAGAGACCCAGTACTTC. This sequence encodes CASSQTGRETQYF.

The gene calls are TRBV19 and TRBJ2-1; D is perhaps TRBD1 (6 bases). Deletions cut 7 bases from V and 6 bases from J, with 13 bases between. This CDR3 has 13 residues. Per germline, CDR1 LNHDA and CDR2 SQIVND (reference sequence). CDR3 DNA: TGTGCCAGTACGTTCAGGGGTGGCAATGAGCAGTTCTTC. This codes for CASTFRGGNEQFF.

This chain joins TRBV9 and TRBJ2-5, with TRBD1 matching over 7 bases. V shed 3 bases, J shed 9 bases, and the junction held 11 bases outside the gene matches. The CDR3 contains 14 residues. The germline CDR1 and CDR2 sequences are SGDLS and YYNGEE. The CDR3 nucleotides read TGTGCCAGCAGCGGAGAACAGGGGCTGGTCCCCCAGTACTTC. It encodes CASSGEQGLVPQYF.

The chain is built from TRBV24-1 and TRBJ2-1, with 12 bases fitting TRBD2. Germline CDR1 KGHDR, CDR2 SFDVKD. CDR3 length: 15 amino acids. Unmatched junction bases numbered 6, after V lost 4 bases and J lost 9 bases. CDR3 nucleotides: TGTGCCACCAGTGACCGACTAGCGGGAGTTGGTGAGCAGTTCTTC. Amino acid sequence: CATSDRLAGVGEQFF.

This clone was observed once. The gene calls are TRBV5-8 and TRBJ1-1; the D is unclear. The CDR3 spans 16 residues. Germline CDR1 is SGHTS and CDR2 is YDEGEE. V was cut by 0 bases and J by 1 base, with 13 bases left in between. CDR3 DNA sequence: TGTGCCAGCAGCTTGGGCGGGTTCCTACGGAACACTGAAGCTTTCTTT. This translates into CASSLGGFLRNTEAFF.

V is TRBV2 and J is TRBJ2-5; D perhaps matches TRBD2 (5 bases). Germline V gene sequence: CDR1 SNHLY, CDR2 FYNNEI. The V and J ends lost 2 bases and 6 bases respectively, with 7 bases between them. There are 12 residues in the CDR3. The CDR3 loop is CASSELAKTQYF. The CDR3 DNA follows: TGTGCCAGCAGTGAACTAGCAAAGACCCAGTACTTC.

The rearrangement links TRBV19 to TRBJ1-2, with D maybe TRBD1 (5 bases). The CDR3 runs 15 residues. Trimming took 3 bases from V and 5 from J, leaving 16 bases between them. Germline V gives CDR1 LNHDA, CDR2 SQIVND (reference sequence). The chain's CDR3 is CASSMVGQGPYGYTF. CDR3 bases: TGTGCCAGTAGTATGGTCGGACAAGGACCTTATGGCTACACCTTC.

The chain employs TRBV27 and TRBJ1-1; D not certain. Germline assignment: CDR1 MNHEY and CDR2 SMNVEV (reference sequence). The CDR3 contains 15 residues. Trimming took 7 bases from V and 4 from J, leaving 19 bases between them. The CDR3 bases are TGTGCCAGCAATGATGTTTTTCCTCTGAGCACTGAAGCTTTCTTT. This encodes CASNDVFPLSTEAFF.

V gene TRBV4-3 combines with J gene TRBJ2-6; D gene ambiguous. Trimming stripped 1 base from V and 0 bases from J, with 10 bases between. From germline, CDR1 is LGHNA and CDR2 YSLEER. This CDR3 is 17 amino acids long. The CDR3 protein is CASSQGGFNSGANVLTF. CDR3 DNA: TGCGCCAGCAGCCAAGGCGGATTCAACTCTGGGGCCAACGTCCTGACTTTC.